This T cell receptor beta chain was profiled in a study of T cell responses to AZD1222 COVID-19 vaccine. Study-level findings and limits: All repertoire sampling was performed exclusively after the peak T cell response. Clonal diversity may have been underestimated, and the donors were mostly white British, with more females than males.

The V segment lost 8 bases and the J segment 6 bases; nucleotides outside the gene matches: 7. The germline CDR1 and CDR2 sequences are MNHEY and SMNVEV (reference sequence). The CDR3 consists of 14 residues. About this clone itself: Its cognate antigen is unknown.

Produced via immunoSEQ multiplex PCR; TCRdb's table is partial and in-frame only. The sample contains approximately 150,000 clones, roughly 92% of which appear only once. Sequencing was performed on peripheral blood, taken on day 0 of AZD1222 vaccination. The sequence was collected from an adult in good health. V is TRBV27 and J is TRBJ1-4; 9 bases are a match to TRBD1. The CDR3 spells CASGPTGGYEKLFF. CDR3 bases: TGTGCCAGCGGCCCGACAGGGGGGTATGAAAAACTGTTTTTT. The entire variable domain, with the rest obtained from reference TRBV27 and TRBJ1-4, is as follows: EAQVTQNPRYLITVTGKKLTVTCSQNMNHEYMSWYRQDPGLGLRQIYYSMNVEVTDKGDVPEGYKVSRKEKRNFPLILESPSPNQTSLYFCASGPTGGYEKLFFGSGTQLSVL.